This T cell receptor (beta chain) was obtained from a study of OX40 agonist ivuxolimab in advanced cancers. Turning to the study itself: The study enrolled dose-escalation patients with hepatocellular carcinoma, melanoma, renal cell or head and neck cancer. Eligibility admitted prior anti-PD-1, anti-PD-L1 or anti-CTLA-4 therapy; 30% to 40% had some. Patients were roughly 83% male with ages roughly 23 to 85, mean 60.

Germline loops: CDR1 SGHTA, CDR2 FQGNSA. The CDR3 is 15 residues long. Trimming pared 4 bases from V and 7 bases from J, leaving 16 bases between. Assay: immunoSEQ multiplex PCR; the TCRdb copy retains only in-frame clones and omits some. The table includes around 91,000 clones, roughly 89% detected once. The chain recombines TRBV7-2 with TRBJ1-4; D possibly corresponds to TRBD1 (5 bases). The receptor's source is an adult with an advanced solid tumor such as melanoma, head and neck, liver or kidney cancer. Sequenced material: CD4+ or CD8+ T cells sorted from blood, taken in a trial of the OX40 agonist ivuxolimab. The CDR3 is CASSSFLARAEKLFF. CDR3 in DNA: TGTGCCAGCAGCTCTTTCCTTGCCAGGGCTGAAAAACTGTTTTTT.